A selection of T cell receptor beta chains follows, all from one sample in a study of shared clonotypes between healthy human individuals. Sequenced by immunoSEQ multiplex PCR; TCRdb stores in-frame clones only, minus some. The data show over 2 million clones, with about 95% seen just once and 0.85% to 1.3% held by the top ten. The sequenced material came from naive CD8+ T cells sorted from blood. These receptors were collected from a man between 18 and 35 years old in good health. Both conserved end residues are part of each CDR3. The D gene is left open where the match is weak. Some rows have no size entry. The others give once, few or many, or a class for an expanded clone.

j_call v_call d_call clone_size cdr3_nt cdr3_aa
TRBJ2-2 TRBV29-1 NA NA TGCAGCGTTGAAAGGTTAGAGTACCGGAACACCGGGGAGCTGTTTTTT CSVERLEYRNTGELFF
TRBJ2-2 TRBV5-6 TRBD1 NA TGTGCCAGCTCCGACATCGGGACAGGGGGGACCGGGGAGCTGTTTTTT CASSDIGTGGTGELFF
TRBJ1-5 TRBV18 NA NA TGTGTCAGCTCCCCGACCGGACGCAATCAGCCCCAGCATTTT CVSSPTGRNQPQHF
TRBJ1-3 TRBV9 NA once TGTGCCAGCAGCGTAGCATCGGGAAACACCATATATTTT CASSVASGNTIYF
TRBJ1-4 TRBV2 NA once TGTGCCAGCAGTGACTTCGCCGCGGGTACTAATGAAAAACTGTTTTTT CASSDFAAGTNEKLFF
TRBJ2-1 TRBV7-8 TRBD2 once TGTGCCAGCAGCCTGATGCATGTGGGAGGGCACAATATTGAGCAGTTCTTC CASSLMHVGGHNIEQFF
TRBJ2-3 TRBV6-6 NA NA TGTGCCAGCAGTTACTCGTCAGTTAGCACAGATACGCAGTATTTT CASSYSSVSTDTQYF
TRBJ1-1 TRBV18 NA NA TGTGCCAGCTCACCCCCTGGAGGGGGCACTGAAGCTTTCTTT CASSPPGGGTEAFF
TRBJ1-2 TRBV9 TRBD1 NA TGTGCCAGCAGCTCACGCCGGGACAGCCAATTCTATGGCTACACCTTC CASSSRRDSQFYGYTF
TRBJ2-5 TRBV30 TRBD1 NA TGTGCCTGGATGGGGACAGGGTTAGAGACCCAGTACTTC CAWMGTGLETQYF
TRBJ1-2 TRBV7-6 NA few TGTGCCAGCAGTCCTCATACGAGCTATGGCTACACCTTC CASSPHTSYGYTF
TRBJ1-1 TRBV7-9 NA NA TGTGCCAGCAGCTTCCAGGGAGCCGAAGCTTTCTTT CASSFQGAEAFF
TRBJ2-5 TRBV5-1 NA NA TGCGCCAGCAGCGTAGGGACTTTACAAGAGACCCAGTACTTC CASSVGTLQETQYF
TRBJ2-5 TRBV19 NA NA TGTGCCAGTTCCCGGGCAGCCCAAGAGACCCAGTACTTC CASSRAAQETQYF
TRBJ1-4 TRBV7-6 TRBD1 once TGTGCCAGCAGCCTACGACAGGGGGAAAAACTGTTTTTT CASSLRQGEKLFF
TRBJ2-5 TRBV7-9 NA NA TGTGCCAGCAGCTTAGCGGTGCCCGAGACCCAGTACTTC CASSLAVPETQYF
TRBJ1-1 TRBV6-1 NA NA TGTGCCAGCACTGGAAACACTGAAGCTTTCTTT CASTGNTEAFF
TRBJ2-3 TRBV2 TRBD1 NA TGTGCCAGCAGTTCTCGGACAGGGGGCGCGACAGATACGCAGTATTTT CASSSRTGGATDTQYF
TRBJ2-7 TRBV27 NA NA TGTGCCAGCAGTTTGAACAGAGGGCAGAACGAGCAGTACTTC CASSLNRGQNEQYF
TRBJ2-7 TRBV13 NA NA TGTGCCAGCAGCTTAGGCGGGGGGCCCTACGAGCAGTACTTC CASSLGGGPYEQYF
TRBJ2-7 TRBV5-4 TRBD1 NA TGTGCCAGCATCCCGGACAGGGGAACCTACGAGCAGTACTTC CASIPDRGTYEQYF
TRBJ2-5 TRBV9 TRBD1 NA TGTGCCAGCAGCGGACAGGGTCCCCAGTACTTC CASSGQGPQYF
TRBJ2-7 TRBV6-5 TRBD2 NA TGTGCCAGCAGTTACTCGACTAGCGGGTACGAGCAGTACTTC CASSYSTSGYEQYF
TRBJ1-2 TRBV13 TRBD1 once TGTGCCAGCAGCTTAGATACAGGGGATAATGGCTACACCTTC CASSLDTGDNGYTF
TRBJ1-2 TRBV18 TRBD1 few TGTGCCAGCTCAGGACAGGGGAACTATGGCTACACCTTC CASSGQGNYGYTF
TRBJ1-4 TRBV18 NA NA TGTGCCAGCTCACCTCCGGGGGTCTCAGGCGAAAAACTGTTTTTT CASSPPGVSGEKLFF
TRBJ2-2 TRBV5-1 TRBD2 NA TGCGCCAGCAGACCGGGCGCTAGCGGAAACACCGGGGAGCTGTTTTTT CASRPGASGNTGELFF
TRBJ1-5 TRBV19 NA NA TGTGCCAGTAGTATAGTGGGTGGTCAGCCCCAGCATTTT CASSIVGGQPQHF
TRBJ1-5 TRBV13 NA NA TGTGCCAGCAGCTTAGGCGAGAATCAGCCCCAGCATTTT CASSLGENQPQHF
TRBJ1-6 TRBV6-6 NA NA TGTGCCAGCGTTAAGTTTAATTCACCCCTCCACTTT CASVKFNSPLHF
TRBJ1-6 TRBV27 NA NA TGTGCCAGCAGTTTATCGGAGGCGGTCCTTTATAATTCACCCCTCCACTTT CASSLSEAVLYNSPLHF
TRBJ2-7 TRBV11-2 TRBD1 NA TGTGCCAGCAGCTTGGGGACAGGGCTATACGAGCAGTACTTC CASSLGTGLYEQYF
TRBJ2-7 TRBV6-1 NA NA TGTGCCAGTCTTCTGGATTTTCCGGTCGAGCAGTACTTC CASLLDFPVEQYF
TRBJ2-3 TRBV9 NA NA TGTGCCAGCAGCCTAGACAATTCAGCAGATACGCAGTATTTT CASSLDNSADTQYF
TRBJ2-7 TRBV27 TRBD1 NA TGTGCCAGCTCACAAACCACCCCGACAGGGCCCTCCTACGAGCAGTACTTC CASSQTTPTGPSYEQYF
TRBJ1-1 TRBV30 NA NA TGTGCCTGGAGCCCACCTGGGGGCATGAACACTGAAGCTTTCTTT CAWSPPGGMNTEAFF
TRBJ2-5 TRBV5-6 TRBD1 NA TGTGCCAGCAGCTTGTCGCTGGGACAGGGTCTCCAAGAGACCCAGTACTTC CASSLSLGQGLQETQYF
TRBJ2-2 TRBV4-3 NA NA TGCGCCAGCAGCCAAGGATTCTTGGGACGCCCGAACACCGGGGAGCTGTTTTTT CASSQGFLGRPNTGELFF
TRBJ2-2 TRBV11-2 NA NA TGTGCCAGCAGCTCCGCTCCGGGCCAAGCTTTCGCCGGGGAGCTGTTTTTT CASSSAPGQAFAGELFF
TRBJ2-5 TRBV7-9 NA NA TGTGCCAGCAGCTTAGGTAACGGACAAGAGACCCAGTACTTC CASSLGNGQETQYF